This T cell receptor (beta chain) was observed in a study of shared clonotypes between healthy human individuals. Study context: Serving as donors were two women and a few men, whose ages spanned 18 to 49.

Germline CDR1 MRHNA, CDR2 SNTAGT. CDR3 length: 18 residues. V was shortened by 2 bases and J by 7 bases, with 23 bases between the two germline ends. Measured with immunoSEQ multiplex PCR; TCRdb has only the in-frame clones, and not every one. The table includes around 1.5 million clones, 95% to 99% detected once. Sequenced: naive CD4+ T cells sorted from blood. Subset here: CD45RA+ positively selected. The TCR originated in a man younger than 40 in good health. This chain connects TRBV6-4 to TRBJ1-4; TRBD1 might be the D (5 bases). CDR3 in DNA: TGTGCCAGCAGTGACCCCAGACAAAACTTGGGGGGAACTGAAAAACTGTTTTTT. This encodes CASSDPRQNLGGTEKLFF.